This entry lists 7 T cell receptor beta chains sequenced from one sample in a study of blood T cell repertoires in COVID-19. Sequencing used immunoSEQ multiplex PCR; TCRdb keeps in-frame clones, though not all of them. The sample includes roughly 200,000 clones, around 83% seen only once; the top ten take 6.2%. The sample was PBMCs or T cells enriched from blood (not recorded which). These receptors were obtained from a man aged 40-50 years who had recovered from COVID-19.

The chain couples TRBV11-3 to TRBJ1-4; D unclear. This CDR3 contains 13 residues. Germline V gene sequence: CDR1 SGHNT, CDR2 YENEEA. The V gene lost 2 bases and the J gene lost 12 bases, with 13 bases spanning the gap. Here the CDR3 DNA reads TGTGCCAGCAGCTTAAACCCAGGAGGCCAACTGTTTTTT. Its protein product is CASSLNPGGQLFF.

The chain joins TRBV25-1 to TRBJ1-6, with 7 nucleotides matching TRBD1. Germline V gene sequence: CDR1 MGHDK, CDR2 SYGVNS. Losses at the gene ends were 5 bases for V and 11 bases for J; bases not matched to a gene: 12. The CDR3 runs 15 residues. The CDR3 is CASSSSRRGWTPLHF. The CDR3 region has the DNA TGTGCCAGCAGTTCTTCCCGCAGGGGGTGGACACCCCTCCACTTT.

The gene calls are TRBV2 and TRBJ2-1; 7 bases line up with TRBD1. The ends lost 6 bases at V and 10 bases at J; junction bases unmatched: 6. The CDR3 has 12 residues. From germline, CDR1 is SNHLY and CDR2 FYNNEI. In DNA form, the CDR3 reads TGTGCCAGCAGCCAAGGGGGACAGGAGCAGTTCTTC. Encoded protein: CASSQGGQEQFF.

The rearrangement links TRBV2 to TRBJ2-7, with D possibly matching TRBD2 (5 bases). The germline V gene encodes CDR1 SNHLY and CDR2 FYNNEI. The length of the CDR3 is 16 residues. Trimming took 0 bases from V and 2 from J, leaving 14 bases between them. CDR3 nucleotides: TGTGCCAGCAGTGAAGCACCGAGACTACCCCCCTACGAGCAGTACTTC. As protein: CASSEAPRLPPYEQYF. Full variable domain (remainder filled in from reference TRBV2 and TRBJ2-7): EPEVTQTPSHQVTQMGQEVILRCVPISNHLYFYWYRQILGQKVEFLVSFYNNEISEKSEIFDDQFSVERPDGSNFTLKIRSTKLEDSAMYFCASSEAPRLPPYEQYFGPGTRLTVT.

The chain recombines TRBV19 with TRBJ1-1, with D perhaps TRBD1 (6 bases). The CDR3 length is 15 residues. Germline loops: CDR1 LNHDA, CDR2 SQIVND (reference sequence). Trimming pared 1 base from V and 1 base from J, leaving 10 bases between. DNA for the CDR3: TGTGCCAGTAGTATAGTGGGCAGGGGGAACACTGAAGCTTTCTTT. Residues: CASSIVGRGNTEAFF.

The chain employs TRBV5-1 and TRBJ2-1; D possibly corresponds to TRBD1 (5 bases). The germline V gene has CDR1 SGHRS and CDR2 YFSETQ. This CDR3 region has 15 residues. V lost 0 bases to trimming and J lost 7 bases, with 14 bases between them. CDR3 coding DNA: TGCGCCAGCAGCTTGGCCAGGGAAAGGGGAAATGAGCAGTTCTTC. Its translation is CASSLARERGNEQFF.

This clone was seen only a few times. The rearrangement joins TRBV19 to TRBJ2-3; the D is unclear. CDR3 length equals 15 residues. Germline lookup yields CDR1 LNHDA and CDR2 SQIVND (reference sequence). V shed 8 bases and J shed 0 bases, with 15 bases lying between them. CDR3 amino acids: CASSPLGASTDTQYF. The CDR3 DNA is TGTGCCAGTTCTCCTCTTGGAGCTAGCACAGATACGCAGTATTTT.